These 27 T cell receptor beta chains share one sample of origin, sequenced in a study of T cell changes during pregnancy in multiple sclerosis. TCRdb's table, derived via immunoSEQ multiplex PCR, lists solely in-frame clones and lacks some. The table lists 85,000 to 130,000 clones, roughly 90% of them singletons. The source was peripheral blood, collected after pregnancy. Every receptor here comes from a female donor with multiple sclerosis, enrolled in a pregnancy study.

The rearrangement links TRBV11-2 to TRBJ1-1, with TRBD1 identical over 9 bases. V shed 3 bases and J 4 bases; nucleotides not matched to a gene: 9. Germline assignment: CDR1 SGHAT and CDR2 FQNNGV. This CDR3 contains 16 residues. CDR3 residues: CASSFPTGGSVTEAFF. The CDR3 bases are TGTGCCAGCAGCTTCCCGACAGGGGGTTCGGTCACTGAAGCTTTCTTT.

The chain combines TRBV7-3 with TRBJ2-6, with 8 bases aligning to TRBD1. In germline, CDR1 is SGHTA, CDR2 FQGTGA. This CDR3 region has 16 residues. V lost 2 bases to trimming and J lost 9 bases; unmatched junction nucleotides: 9. Here the CDR3 reads CASSLSSQGVLNVLTF. DNA of the CDR3: TGTGCCAGCAGCTTATCTTCACAGGGGGTACTCAACGTCCTGACTTTC.

This chain joins TRBV6-1 and TRBJ2-5; a possible D gene is TRBD2 (6 bases). There are 13 residues in the CDR3. Germline V gives CDR1 MNHNS, CDR2 SASEGT. Trimming left V 5 bases short and J 3 bases short, with 10 bases between. As DNA, the CDR3 is TGTGCCAGCAGTTCGGGACTGAAAGAGACCCAGTACTTC. This encodes CASSSGLKETQYF.

V and J are TRBV7-9 and TRBJ2-3, with D possibly being TRBD1 (6 bases). V shed 3 bases and J shed 7 bases, with 8 bases lying between them. CDR1 is SEHNR, CDR2 FQNEAQ, per germline (reference sequence). The CDR3 has 12 amino acids. The CDR3, as DNA: TGTGCCAGCAGCTTGGGGGCGAATACGCAGTATTTT. This gives the protein CASSLGANTQYF.

V usage is TRBV2 and J usage is TRBJ2-5; 9 bases are a match to TRBD1. The CDR3 is 12 residues long. Per the germline V gene, CDR1 is SNHLY and CDR2 is FYNNEI. The V segment lost 8 bases and the J segment 5 bases; nucleotides outside the gene matches: 3. The DNA of the CDR3 is TGTGCCAGCCGGGACAGGGTCGAGACCCAGTACTTC. Protein sequence: CASRDRVETQYF.

The rearrangement joins TRBV11-3 to TRBJ2-7; D call uncertain. CDR1 and CDR2 from the germline V gene are SGHNT and YENEEA. The CDR3 is 13 amino acids. Trimming cost V 5 bases and J 7 bases, with 15 bases left between them. The CDR3: CASSLGGAREQYF. The DNA of the CDR3 is TGTGCCAGCAGCCTCGGTGGAGCTAGGGAGCAGTACTTC.

Only a few counts were recorded for this clone. The rearrangement joins TRBV7-8 to TRBJ2-2; D remains ambiguous. This CDR3 contains 13 residues. Between the trimmed V and J ends, which lost 5 bases and 2 bases, there was a span of 6 bases. The germline V gene encodes CDR1 SGHVS and CDR2 FQNEAQ. The CDR3 sequence is CASSERNTGELFF. CDR3 bases: TGTGCCAGCAGCGAGAGAAACACCGGGGAGCTGTTTTTT.

V is TRBV27 and J is TRBJ2-3; TRBD1 is a possible D gene (6 bases). Germline V lookup: CDR1 MNHEY, CDR2 SMNVEV (reference sequence). This CDR3 spans 14 amino acids. The V end was cut by 5 bases, the J end by 4 bases, with 13 bases between. CDR3 region: CASSILAGADTQYF. The CDR3 DNA reads as TGTGCCAGCAGTATACTTGCAGGGGCAGATACGCAGTATTTT.

V gene TRBV28 combines with J gene TRBJ1-1, with TRBD1 as a possible D gene (5 bases). V was cut by 3 bases and J by 1 base, with 12 bases left in between. The germline CDR1 and CDR2 sequences are MDHEN and SYDVKM. The CDR3 sequence is 15 residues long. The CDR3 spells CASSLPQGWNTEAFF. CDR3 sequence (DNA): TGTGCCAGCAGTTTGCCTCAGGGATGGAACACTGAAGCTTTCTTT.

The chain links TRBV6-6 to TRBJ2-1; perhaps TRBD2 as D (6 bases). This CDR3 region has 12 residues. The V end lost 8 bases, the J end lost 5 bases, and 10 bases lay between the germline ends. Germline V gene sequence: CDR1 MNHNY, CDR2 SVGAGI (reference sequence). This chain's CDR3 is CASGLADNEQFF. In DNA form, the CDR3 reads TGTGCCAGCGGCTTAGCGGACAATGAGCAGTTCTTC.

CDR3 in amino acids: CASSLGGTGSNEQYF. The CDR3 bases are TGTGCCAGCAGCTTAGGAGGGACAGGGTCGAACGAGCAGTACTTC. The rearrangement links TRBV7-8 to TRBJ2-7, with 9 bases that match TRBD1. The V gene end was trimmed by 1 base and the J gene end by 5 bases; junction bases not matched to a gene: 6. The CDR3 length is 15 residues. CDR1 and CDR2 from the germline V gene are SGHVS and FQNEAQ.

This clone was observed a single time. The rearrangement uses TRBV5-6 and TRBJ1-1; 9 nucleotides match TRBD1. This CDR3 contains 15 residues. V shed 7 bases and J 5 bases; nucleotides not matched to a gene: 12. From germline, CDR1 is SGHDT and CDR2 YYEEEE. This CDR3 is CASSRGDRVWTEAFF. DNA of the CDR3: TGTGCCAGCTCACGAGGGGACAGGGTTTGGACTGAAGCTTTCTTT.

The chain recombines TRBV19 with TRBJ1-2, with 9 bases identical to TRBD1. Per germline, CDR1 LNHDA and CDR2 SQIVND (reference sequence). The V gene end was trimmed by 5 bases and the J gene end by 3 bases; junction bases not matched to a gene: 4. The CDR3 runs 14 residues. The CDR3 region is CASSVDRGHYGYTF. The CDR3 coding sequence is TGTGCCAGTAGTGTGGACAGGGGACACTATGGCTACACCTTC.

The chain recombines TRBV7-3 with TRBJ2-5; 14 bases match TRBD2. With V trimmed by 5 bases and J by 4 bases, 3 bases remained unmatched. The CDR3 length is 15 residues. In germline, CDR1 is SGHTA, CDR2 FQGTGA. The DNA of the CDR3 is TGTGCCAGCAGCGCAGGGACTAGCGGGGGAGAGACCCAGTACTTC. The encoded protein is CASSAGTSGGETQYF. Filled out from reference TRBV7-3 and TRBJ2-5, the complete variable domain reads GAGVSQTPSNKVTEKGKYVELRCDPISGHTALYWYRQSLGQGPEFLIYFQGTGAADDSGLPNDRFFAVRPEGSVSTLKIQRTERGDSAVYLCASSAGTSGGETQYFGPGTRLLVL.

The CDR3 sequence is CASSQQFNTEAFF. DNA of the CDR3: TGTGCCAGCAGTCAACAGTTTAACACTGAAGCTTTCTTT. V and J are TRBV28 and TRBJ1-1; no clear D. The CDR3 sequence is 13 residues long. Between the trimmed V and J ends, which lost 5 bases and 2 bases, there was a span of 9 bases. In germline, CDR1 is MDHEN, CDR2 SYDVKM.

Here the CDR3 reads CASSLARDSREKLFF. CDR3 bases: TGCGCCAGCAGCTTGGCCAGGGACAGCCGCGAAAAACTGTTTTTT. V usage is TRBV5-1 and J usage is TRBJ1-4; 7 positions match TRBD1. Trimming at V came to 0 bases and at J to 8 bases, leaving 7 bases not matched to a gene. Germline V gene sequence: CDR1 SGHRS, CDR2 YFSETQ. CDR3 length: 15 residues.

This CDR3 is CASSLPGKYEQYF. In DNA form, the CDR3 reads TGTGCCAGCAGTCTCCCAGGTAAGTACGAGCAGTACTTC. The chain employs TRBV27 and TRBJ2-7, with D uncertain. The V and J ends lost 5 bases and 4 bases respectively, with 12 bases between them. The CDR3 spans 13 residues. CDR1 is MNHEY and CDR2 is SMNVEV in the germline V gene (reference sequence).

This chain connects TRBV6-5 to TRBJ1-2; no reliable D call. Deletions cut 7 bases from V and 6 bases from J, with 9 bases between. The germline V gene encodes CDR1 MNHEY and CDR2 SVGAGI. This CDR3 is 11 amino acids long. In nucleotides, the CDR3 is TGTGCCAGCATGGTAGCTAATGGCTACACCTTC. This gives the protein CASMVANGYTF.

This chain links TRBV10-3 with TRBJ1-1; 8 bases are a match to TRBD1. Germline trimming cut 6 bases from V and 1 base from J; bases unmatched to any gene: 4. Looked up from germline, CDR1 is ENHRY and CDR2 is SYGVKD. This CDR3 is built from 14 residues. CDR3 sequence: CAIRRQGWNTEAFF. In DNA, the CDR3 is TGTGCCATCAGGAGACAGGGGTGGAACACTGAAGCTTTCTTT.

The gene calls are TRBV28 and TRBJ2-1, with TRBD2 matching over 7 bases. Germline CDR1 is MDHEN and CDR2 is SYDVKM. This CDR3 contains 13 residues. J gave up 10 bases and V 6 bases, and 9 bases lay outside the gene matches. The CDR3 DNA is TGTGCCAGCAGCTTGCGGGAGATAGGAGAGCAGTTCTTC. It encodes CASSLREIGEQFF.

The CDR3, as DNA: TGTGCCAGCAGCGTAGGGACAGCCCGGAACACTGAAGCTTTCTTT. Translated: CASSVGTARNTEAFF. This chain uses TRBV9 with TRBJ1-1, with D tentatively TRBD1 (6 bases). Germline V gene lookup returns CDR1 SGDLS and CDR2 YYNGEE. The V gene lost 0 bases and the J gene lost 1 base, with 10 bases spanning the gap. This CDR3 spans 15 amino acids.

The CDR3: CASSLQGAYTEAFF. CDR3 DNA: TGTGCCAGCAGTCTCCAGGGGGCATACACTGAAGCTTTCTTT. The rearrangement uses TRBV27 and TRBJ1-1, with 8 bases identical to TRBD1. Germline CDR1 and CDR2: MNHEY and SMNVEV (reference sequence). Trimming removed 5 bases from V and 3 bases from J; junction bases left unmatched: 5. CDR3 length: 14 residues.

The CDR3 loop reads CAISLGGSREKLFF. The CDR3 DNA reads TGTGCCATCAGCCTAGGCGGGTCCAGGGAAAAACTGTTTTTT. The genes are TRBV10-3 and TRBJ1-4; D ambiguous. Germline values: CDR1 ENHRY, CDR2 SYGVKD. The germline V and J ends were trimmed by 6 bases and 8 bases, with 16 bases remaining between them. The CDR3 has 14 amino acids.

The J gene is TRBJ2-5, the V gene TRBV9, with 8 bases matching TRBD2. This CDR3 contains 16 residues. Germline values: CDR1 SGDLS, CDR2 YYNGEE. V was pared by 1 base and J by 9 bases, with 14 bases of the junction left unmatched. The CDR3 DNA reads TGTGCCAGCAGCGTATGGCGGGGGGCCCTACCTGAGGCCCAGTACTTC. As protein: CASSVWRGALPEAQYF.

The chain links TRBV30 to TRBJ2-1; 8 bases map to TRBD2. The CDR3 is 15 amino acids. CDR1 is GTSNPN and CDR2 is SVGIG in the germline V gene (reference sequence). Unmatched junction bases numbered 10, after V lost 0 bases and J lost 9 bases. The CDR3 loop is CAWSVSTSGRGEQFF. CDR3 nucleotides: TGTGCCTGGAGTGTATCTACTAGCGGTAGGGGTGAGCAGTTCTTC.

This chain joins TRBV5-1 and TRBJ2-5; 9 nucleotides agree with TRBD2. The V gene's germline CDR1 is SGHRS and CDR2 YFSETQ. V was clipped by 2 bases and J by 5 bases; unmatched bases: 7. The CDR3 has 15 residues. The CDR3 sequence: CASSFLAGFEETQYF. The CDR3 nucleotides are TGCGCCAGCAGCTTTCTAGCGGGGTTCGAGGAGACCCAGTACTTC.

This sequence joins TRBV5-8 and TRBJ2-7, with a possible D match to TRBD1 (6 bases). Trimming pared 3 bases from V and 0 bases from J, leaving 25 bases between. The CDR3 runs 19 residues. Germline V gives CDR1 SGHTS, CDR2 YDEGEE. CDR3 in DNA: TGTGCCAGCAGCTCCGATGGACCCGCTGGACAGAGGATCTCCTACGAGCAGTACTTC. The encoded protein is CASSSDGPAGQRISYEQYF. The variable domain in full, completed from reference TRBV5-8 and TRBJ2-7, reads EAGVTQSPTHLIKTRGQQATLRCSPISGHTSVYWYQQALGLGLQFLLWYDEGEERNRGNFPPRFSGRQFPNYSSELNVNALELEDSALYLCASSSDGPAGQRISYEQYFGPGTRLTVT.